This T cell receptor beta chain was sequenced in a study of blood T cell repertoires in COVID-19. Across the study: The United States, Italy and Spain provided the acute and convalescent COVID-19 samples.

V trimming: 4 bases; J trimming: 2 bases; junction bases outside the gene matches: 2. This CDR3 is built from 15 residues. The germline V gene has CDR1 SNHLY and CDR2 FYNNEI. As handled by the study authors: Reference gene primer amplification yielded estimated nucleated cell counts. The assay was immunoSEQ multiplex PCR, and TCRdb's table has in-frame clones only and misses some. V and J calls and clone size are as listed in that table; D and trimming were resolved from the DNA. The table records under 140,000 clones, around 79% of them present only once. This clonotype was obtained from a woman aged 80 or older with active or convalescent COVID-19. The sequencing sample was made of peripheral blood. The chain is built from TRBV2 and TRBJ1-5; TRBD1 matches 10 bases. CDR3 amino acids: CASSGTGGRNQPQHF. DNA for the CDR3: TGTGCCAGCAGTGGGACAGGGGGACGCAATCAGCCCCAGCATTTT.